This T cell receptor beta chain came from a study of T cells in Graves' hyperthyroidism and ophthalmopathy. Regions amplified from RNA transcripts were the TCR beta CDR3 regions. Researchers ran a first-round RT-PCR on the TCR CDR3 using the HTBI primer set. Each CDR3 protein gets one entry after TCRdb re-called the multiplex PCR reads with MiXCR. Of roughly 400,000 distinct CDR3 sequences in the sample, roughly 13% were seen once. This clonotype was detected many times. This clonotype was sampled from a middle-aged man with Graves' ophthalmopathy. The sequenced sample was blood.

Here the CDR3 reads CSATPSDTQYF. The CDR3 DNA reads as TGCAGTGCCACCCCCAGCGATACGCAGTATTTT. This chain links TRBV20-1 with TRBJ2-3; no reliable D call. Germline CDR1 and CDR2: DFQATT and SNEGSKA (reference sequence). The length of the CDR3 is 11 residues. Deletions cut 6 bases from V and 6 bases from J, with 10 bases between.